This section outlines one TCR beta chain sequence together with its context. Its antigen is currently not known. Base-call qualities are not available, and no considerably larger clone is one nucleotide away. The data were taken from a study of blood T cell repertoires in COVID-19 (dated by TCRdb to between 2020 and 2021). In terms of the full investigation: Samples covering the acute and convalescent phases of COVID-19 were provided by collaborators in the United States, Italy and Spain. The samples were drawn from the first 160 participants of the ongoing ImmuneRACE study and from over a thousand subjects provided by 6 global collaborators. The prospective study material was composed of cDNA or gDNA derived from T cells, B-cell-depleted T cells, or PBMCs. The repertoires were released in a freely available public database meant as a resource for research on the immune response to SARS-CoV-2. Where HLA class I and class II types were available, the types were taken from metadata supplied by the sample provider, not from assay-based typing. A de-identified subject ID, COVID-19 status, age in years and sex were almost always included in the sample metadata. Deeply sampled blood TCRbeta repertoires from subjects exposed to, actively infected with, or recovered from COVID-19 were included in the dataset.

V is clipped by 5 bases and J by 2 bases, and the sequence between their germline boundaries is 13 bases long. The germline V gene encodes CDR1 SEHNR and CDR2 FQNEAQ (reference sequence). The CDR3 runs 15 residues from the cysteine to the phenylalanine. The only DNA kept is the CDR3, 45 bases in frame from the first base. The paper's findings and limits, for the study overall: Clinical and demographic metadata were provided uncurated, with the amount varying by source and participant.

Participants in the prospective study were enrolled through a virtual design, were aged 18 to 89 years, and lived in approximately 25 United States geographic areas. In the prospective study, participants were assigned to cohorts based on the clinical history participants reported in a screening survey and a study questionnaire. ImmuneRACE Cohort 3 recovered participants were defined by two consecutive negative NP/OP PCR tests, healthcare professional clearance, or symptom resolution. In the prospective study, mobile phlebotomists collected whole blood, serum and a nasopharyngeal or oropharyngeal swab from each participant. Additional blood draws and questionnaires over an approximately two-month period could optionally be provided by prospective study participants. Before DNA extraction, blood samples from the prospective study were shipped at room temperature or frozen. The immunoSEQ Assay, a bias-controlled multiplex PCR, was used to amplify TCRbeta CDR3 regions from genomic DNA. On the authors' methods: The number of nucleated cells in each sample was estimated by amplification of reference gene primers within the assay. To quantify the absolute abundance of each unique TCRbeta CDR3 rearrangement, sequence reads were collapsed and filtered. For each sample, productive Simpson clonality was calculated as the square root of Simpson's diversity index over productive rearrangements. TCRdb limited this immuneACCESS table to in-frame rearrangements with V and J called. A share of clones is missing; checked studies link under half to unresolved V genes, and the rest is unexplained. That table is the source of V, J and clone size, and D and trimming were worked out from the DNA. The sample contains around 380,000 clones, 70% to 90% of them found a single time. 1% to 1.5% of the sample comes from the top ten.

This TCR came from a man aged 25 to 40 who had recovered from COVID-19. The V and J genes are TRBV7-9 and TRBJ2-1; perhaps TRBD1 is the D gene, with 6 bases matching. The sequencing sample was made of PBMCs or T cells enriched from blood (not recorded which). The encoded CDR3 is CASSPGRGAYNEQFF. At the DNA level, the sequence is TGTGCCAGCAGCCCCGGCAGGGGAGCCTACAATGAGCAGTTCTTC.